This TCR beta chain derives from a study of blood T cell repertoires in COVID-19. Assay: immunoSEQ multiplex PCR; the TCRdb copy retains only in-frame clones and omits some. The table has tens of thousands of clones, around nine tenths seen once. The CDR3 runs to 14 residues. J was trimmed by 1 base and V by 8 bases; bases with no gene match: 5. Germline CDR1 is KGHSH and CDR2 is LQKENI. The origin of this receptor is a man aged 65-85 years with acute or convalescent COVID-19. This chain connects TRBV18 to TRBJ2-3; 8 bases line up with TRBD2. The specimen sequenced was peripheral blood. For the CDR3, the DNA is TGTGCCAGCACGACTAGCGCAGGCACAGATACGCAGTATTTT. Its translation: CASTTSAGTDTQYF.